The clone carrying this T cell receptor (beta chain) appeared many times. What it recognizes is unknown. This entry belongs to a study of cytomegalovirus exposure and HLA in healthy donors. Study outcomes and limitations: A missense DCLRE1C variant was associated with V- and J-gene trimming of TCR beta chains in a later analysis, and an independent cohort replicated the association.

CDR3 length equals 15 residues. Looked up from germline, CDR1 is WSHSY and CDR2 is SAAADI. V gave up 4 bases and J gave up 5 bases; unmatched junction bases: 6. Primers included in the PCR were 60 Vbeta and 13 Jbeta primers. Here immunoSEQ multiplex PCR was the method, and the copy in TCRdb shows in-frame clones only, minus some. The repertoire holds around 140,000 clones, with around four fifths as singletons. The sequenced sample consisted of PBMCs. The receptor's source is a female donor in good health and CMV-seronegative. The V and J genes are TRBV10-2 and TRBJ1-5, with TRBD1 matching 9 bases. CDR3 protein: CASSVIQGAYQPQHF. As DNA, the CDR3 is TGCGCCAGCAGTGTAATACAGGGGGCCTATCAGCCCCAGCATTTT.